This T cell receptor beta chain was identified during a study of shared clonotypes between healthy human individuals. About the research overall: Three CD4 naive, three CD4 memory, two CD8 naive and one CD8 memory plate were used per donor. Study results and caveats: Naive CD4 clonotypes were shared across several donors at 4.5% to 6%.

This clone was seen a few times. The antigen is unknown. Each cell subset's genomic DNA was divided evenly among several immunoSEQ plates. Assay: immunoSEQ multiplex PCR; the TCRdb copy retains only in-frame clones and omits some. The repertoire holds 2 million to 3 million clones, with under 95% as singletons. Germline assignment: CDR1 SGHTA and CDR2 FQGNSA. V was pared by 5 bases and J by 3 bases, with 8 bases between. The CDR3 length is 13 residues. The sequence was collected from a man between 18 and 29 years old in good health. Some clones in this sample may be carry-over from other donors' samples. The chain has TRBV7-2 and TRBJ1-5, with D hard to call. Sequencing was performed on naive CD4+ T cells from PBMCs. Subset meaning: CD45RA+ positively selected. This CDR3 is CASSPRSNQPQHF. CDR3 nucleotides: TGTGCCAGCAGCCCAAGGTCCAATCAGCCCCAGCATTTT.